The 10 T cell receptor beta chains reported below all come from one sample, sequenced in a study of beta chain features in type 1 diabetes. Study results and caveats: Within each of all four CD4+ subsets, Type 1 diabetes patients had TCRB CDR3s that were moderately but significantly shorter.

Sequencing targeted expressed TCRB transcripts, as all isolated RNA had been reverse transcribed. Assay: immunoSEQ multiplex PCR; the TCRdb copy retains only in-frame clones and omits some. The table records 25,000 to 30,000 clones, 56% of them present only once. No antigen has been identified for these receptors. Material: Tregs from blood. The receptors stem from a woman aged 18-35 years with type 1 diabetes.

This clone appeared a few times. This chain connects TRBV30 to TRBJ1-1; D possibly corresponds to TRBD1 (5 bases). Between the trimmed V and J ends, which lost 6 bases and 10 bases, there was a span of 12 bases. This CDR3 spans 10 amino acids. The germline V gene encodes CDR1 GTSNPN and CDR2 SVGIG (reference sequence). CDR3 region: CACSPGPAFF. For the CDR3, the DNA is TGTGCCTGTTCACCAGGGCCAGCTTTCTTT.

The CDR3 protein is CASSLGPGADYGYTF. The CDR3 DNA sequence: TGTGCCAGCAGCTTAGGGCCAGGGGCGGACTATGGCTACACCTTC. The chain carries TRBV7-2 and TRBJ1-2; possibly TRBD1 for D (6 bases). CDR1 is SGHTA, CDR2 FQGNSA, per germline. V lost 1 base to trimming and J lost 3 bases, with 12 bases between them. CDR3 length equals 15 residues.

The chain has TRBV4-2 and TRBJ2-1; 12 nucleotides match TRBD2. V lost 2 bases and J lost 8; bases outside the gene matches: 7. The germline CDR1 and CDR2 sequences are LGHNA and YNFKEQ. The CDR3 is 16 residues long. In nucleotides, the CDR3 is TGTGCCAGCAGCCAACCGACTAGCGGGAGAAAACATGAGCAGTTCTTC. This translates into CASSQPTSGRKHEQFF.

The chain recombines TRBV5-1 with TRBJ2-7; 8 bases line up with TRBD1. Trimming took 4 bases from V and 7 from J; bases not matched to a gene: 10. This CDR3 contains 14 residues. Germline values: CDR1 SGHRS, CDR2 YFSETQ. The CDR3 loop is CASSPRTGPQEQYF. The CDR3 DNA reads as TGCGCCAGCAGCCCAAGGACAGGGCCGCAAGAGCAGTACTTC.

As DNA, the CDR3 is TGTGCCAGCAGCGTAGGACAGACTAACACCGGGGAGCTGTTTTTT. Translation gives CASSVGQTNTGELFF. V and J are TRBV9 and TRBJ2-2, with D possibly being TRBD1 (5 bases). Looked up from germline, CDR1 is SGDLS and CDR2 is YYNGEE. V was clipped by 0 bases and J by 2 bases, with 8 bases between them. The CDR3 runs 15 residues.

The chain carries TRBV7-9 and TRBJ1-4; possibly TRBD1 for D (5 bases). The V end was cut by 1 base, the J end by 5 bases, with 8 bases between. CDR1 is SEHNR and CDR2 is FQNEAQ in the germline V gene (reference sequence). CDR3 size: 14 residues. CDR3 nucleotides: TGTGCCAGCAGCTTAGGGGGCGCGAATGAAAAACTGTTTTTT. It translates to CASSLGGANEKLFF.

On this clone: Sequence at one end of the junction differs from germline and may be a read error. The CDR3 DNA reads TGTGCCAGCAGCTTGGGGGGGACAGCCGGGCCAGGGGACTTC. The encoded protein is CASSLGGTAGPGDF. The chain is built from TRBV5-8 and TRBJ2-4; 7 bases fit TRBD1. The germline gives CDR1 SGHTS, CDR2 YDEGEE. The CDR3 runs 14 residues.

This chain uses TRBV4-1 with TRBJ2-5, with 12 bases aligning to TRBD2. The end of the DNA aligns better with TRBJ2-7, so the J call may be wrong. From germline, CDR1 is MGHRA and CDR2 YSYEKL. The CDR3 has 15 amino acids. This chain's CDR3 is CASSQDTSGRNEQYF. Here the CDR3 DNA reads TGCGCCAGCAGCCAAGATACTAGCGGGAGGAACGAGCAGTACTTC.

The chain links TRBV7-9 to TRBJ2-1; TRBD1 matches 11 bases. CDR3 length equals 14 residues. Germline V gives CDR1 SEHNR, CDR2 FQNEAQ (reference sequence). V shed 3 bases, J shed 8 bases, and the junction held 3 bases outside the gene matches. CDR3 in DNA: TGTGCCAGCAGCTTGATGGGACAGGGGGATGAGCAGTTCTTC. It codes for CASSLMGQGDEQFF.

The chain carries TRBV7-2 and TRBJ2-2; 11 bases fit TRBD1. This CDR3 is 16 amino acids long. The germline CDR1 and CDR2 sequences are SGHTA and FQGNSA. J gave up 8 bases and V 0 bases, and 5 bases lay outside the gene matches. This CDR3 reads CASSLAGQGALGELFF. The CDR3 DNA reads as TGTGCCAGCAGCTTAGCTGGACAGGGGGCCTTGGGGGAGCTGTTTTTT.